These T cell receptor beta chains were read from a single sample in a study of PD-1 blockade in mismatch repair-deficient tumors. TCRdb keeps only in-frame clones here, not all; method: immunoSEQ multiplex PCR. This repertoire shows about 120,000 clones, almost 90% found once; its top ten account for 10% to 15%. Sequenced here: peripheral blood, sampled 72 weeks after starting pembrolizumab. The receptors derive from an adult with mismatch repair-deficient cancer. The CDR3 runs from the conserved cysteine through the conserved F or W. A D gene is named only where the DNA matches it firmly. A row's size may be missing; if present it is once, few, many or a size class.

d_gene: .; j_gene: TRBJ2-7; len: 15; v_gene: TRBV7-9; abundance: once; CDR3nt: TGTGCCAGCAGCCGCTGGAGGGGTGGAATCTACGAGCAGTACTTC; CDR3aa: CASSRWRGGIYEQYF
d_gene: .; j_gene: TRBJ2-7; len: 14; v_gene: TRBV6-5; abundance: .; CDR3nt: TGTGCCAGCAGTCGGTCTCCTGGACGTCCCGAGCAGTACTTC; CDR3aa: CASSRSPGRPEQYF
d_gene: .; j_gene: TRBJ2-7; len: 13; v_gene: TRBV6-1; abundance: .; CDR3nt: TGTGCCAGCAGTCACAGGGATTTCTACGAGCAGTACTTC; CDR3aa: CASSHRDFYEQYF
d_gene: TRBD2; j_gene: TRBJ2-3; len: 17; v_gene: TRBV9; abundance: .; CDR3nt: TGTGCCAGCAGCGTAGATCCCACTAGCGGATACACAGATACGCAGTATTTT; CDR3aa: CASSVDPTSGYTDTQYF
d_gene: TRBD2; j_gene: TRBJ2-2; len: 17; v_gene: TRBV5-3; abundance: .; CDR3nt: TGTGCCAGAAGCTCCTATTCTGGGAGGGCAAGTACCGGGGAGCTGTTTTTT; CDR3aa: CARSSYSGRASTGELFF
d_gene: TRBD1; j_gene: TRBJ1-4; len: 14; v_gene: TRBV11-3; abundance: .; CDR3nt: TGTGCCAGCAGCCGGGACAGAGCAAGTGAAAAACTGTTTTTT; CDR3aa: CASSRDRASEKLFF
d_gene: .; j_gene: TRBJ2-1; len: 19; v_gene: TRBV6-1; abundance: .; CDR3nt: TGTGCCAGCAGTGAATGGATCAGCGGGACACGGTCGCGGCCCAATGAGCAGTTCTTC; CDR3aa: CASSEWISGTRSRPNEQFF
d_gene: TRBD2; j_gene: TRBJ2-1; len: 18; v_gene: TRBV19; abundance: .; CDR3nt: TGTGCCAGTAGTGCGATAAAGGGACTAGCGGGAGGTTACAATGAGCAGTTCTTC; CDR3aa: CASSAIKGLAGGYNEQFF
d_gene: .; j_gene: TRBJ2-2; len: 12; v_gene: TRBV7-9; abundance: .; CDR3nt: TGTGCCAGCAGCCTATCGGGGGCCGAGCTGTTTTTT; CDR3aa: CASSLSGAELFF
d_gene: .; j_gene: TRBJ2-1; len: 13; v_gene: TRBV27; abundance: .; CDR3nt: TGTGCCAGCAGTTACTCATCATACAATGAGCAGTTCTTC; CDR3aa: CASSYSSYNEQFF
d_gene: TRBD1; j_gene: TRBJ2-5; len: 19; v_gene: TRBV30; abundance: .; CDR3nt: TGTGCCTGGAGTGTACGACAAGACCTCCGGGACAGGGCAGAAGAGACCCAGTACTTC; CDR3aa: CAWSVRQDLRDRAEETQYF
d_gene: TRBD2; j_gene: TRBJ2-1; len: 20; v_gene: TRBV10-3; abundance: .; CDR3nt: TGTGCCATCAGTGAGTCGTTCCCTAGCGGGAGTGAGTCGTCCTACAATGAGCAGTTCTTC; CDR3aa: CAISESFPSGSESSYNEQFF
d_gene: .; j_gene: TRBJ2-7; len: 14; v_gene: TRBV19; abundance: .; CDR3nt: TGTGCCAGTAGTATGGGGGGAGGATCCTACGAGCAGTACTTC; CDR3aa: CASSMGGGSYEQYF
d_gene: .; j_gene: TRBJ2-5; len: 11; v_gene: TRBV11-2; abundance: .; CDR3nt: TGTGCCAGCAGCTTAGTAGAGACCCAGTACTTC; CDR3aa: CASSLVETQYF
d_gene: TRBD1; j_gene: TRBJ2-5; len: 15; v_gene: TRBV5-1; abundance: once; CDR3nt: TGCGCCAGCAGCTCAGGGGACAGGTGGTTGGAGACCCAGTACTTC; CDR3aa: CASSSGDRWLETQYF
d_gene: TRBD2; j_gene: TRBJ2-7; len: 15; v_gene: TRBV4-1; abundance: .; CDR3nt: TGCGCCAGCAGCCACAACCGGGACTACCGCTACGAGCAGTACTTC; CDR3aa: CASSHNRDYRYEQYF
d_gene: TRBD1; j_gene: TRBJ1-1; len: 12; v_gene: TRBV25-1; abundance: .; CDR3nt: TGTGCCAGCAGTGAATACGGGGACAGGGCTTTCTTT; CDR3aa: CASSEYGDRAFF